One sample yielded the 29 T cell receptor beta chains listed below, sequenced in a study of T cells in localized non-small cell lung cancer. TCRdb's copy holds only in-frame clones and misses some; the assay was immunoSEQ multiplex PCR. The table shows roughly 89,000 clones, with roughly 88% occurring only once. Sequenced material: PBMCs, taken before any cancer treatment. The source of these receptors is a woman aged 35 to 70 with stage II squamous cell lung carcinoma.

The chain combines TRBV7-9 with TRBJ2-3, with TRBD2 identical over 7 bases. The germline gives CDR1 SEHNR, CDR2 FQNEAQ (reference sequence). The V segment lost 3 bases and the J segment 0 bases; nucleotides outside the gene matches: 6. The CDR3 has 16 residues. The chain's CDR3 is CASSLEGGRSTDTQYF. DNA of the CDR3: TGTGCCAGCAGCTTGGAGGGCGGGAGAAGCACAGATACGCAGTATTTT.

V is TRBV7-9 and J is TRBJ2-1; 9 nucleotides line up with TRBD2. CDR3 length: 16 amino acids. After removal of 4 bases from V and 3 bases from J, the junction contained 7 bases not matched to a gene. Germline V gives CDR1 SEHNR, CDR2 FQNEAQ (reference sequence). Here the CDR3 DNA reads TGTGCCAGCAGCTCGAACGGCGGGAGGGACTACAATGAGCAGTTCTTC. This sequence encodes CASSSNGGRDYNEQFF.

The rearrangement uses TRBV19 and TRBJ1-6; possibly TRBD1 for D (5 bases). V gave up 2 bases and J gave up 6 bases, with 8 bases separating them. The CDR3 has 14 amino acids. Germline values: CDR1 LNHDA, CDR2 SQIVND (reference sequence). The CDR3 loop reads CASSIQGANSPLHF. CDR3 bases: TGTGCCAGTAGTATACAGGGAGCTAATTCACCCCTCCACTTT. The entire variable domain, with the rest obtained from reference TRBV19 and TRBJ1-6, is as follows: DGGITQSPKYLFRKEGQNVTLSCEQNLNHDAMYWYRQDPGQGLRLIYYSQIVNDFQKGDIAEGYSVSREKKESFPLTVTSAQKNPTAFYLCASSIQGANSPLHFGNGTRLTVT.

The chain joins TRBV6-1 to TRBJ2-7; 7 nucleotides align to TRBD1. The CDR3 spans 13 residues. After removal of 5 bases from V and 4 bases from J, the junction contained 5 bases not matched to a gene. Per germline, CDR1 MNHNS and CDR2 SASEGT. The CDR3 here is CASSHQGDYEQYF. CDR3 DNA sequence: TGTGCCAGCAGTCATCAGGGGGATTACGAGCAGTACTTC.

This clone has a single count. This chain joins TRBV7-8 and TRBJ2-6; weak D call: TRBD2 (6 bases). The CDR3 runs to 15 residues. V lost 7 bases, J lost 1 base, and 11 bases lay in between. Germline values: CDR1 SGHVS, CDR2 FQNEAQ. The CDR3 DNA reads TGTGCCAGCAACCCCGGGGGTTCTGGGGCCAACGTCCTGACTTTC. Translating gives CASNPGGSGANVLTF.

The chain is built from TRBV28 and TRBJ1-2; D unclear. The CDR3 is 12 amino acids. The germline V gene has CDR1 MDHEN and CDR2 SYDVKM. Trimming took off 4 bases at V and 8 bases at J, with 11 bases between the two ends. For the CDR3, the DNA is TGTGCCAGCAGTTATGGGGTAGGGGGCTACACCTTC. Protein: CASSYGVGGYTF.

The V gene is TRBV5-1, the J gene TRBJ1-2, with D unclear. Trimming cost V 4 bases and J 4 bases, with 11 bases left between them. Germline CDR1 reads SGHRS; CDR2 reads YFSETQ. This CDR3 is built from 13 residues. The CDR3 here is CASSADGSYGYTF. CDR3 in DNA: TGCGCCAGCAGCGCGGACGGATCCTATGGCTACACCTTC.

The chain couples TRBV29-1 to TRBJ2-1; TRBD2 agrees at 15 bases. This CDR3 has 16 residues. J gave up 4 bases and V 1 base, and 2 bases lay outside the gene matches. Germline lookup yields CDR1 SQVTM and CDR2 ANQGSEA. CDR3 DNA: TGCAGCGTTGAAGGCGGACTAGCGGGAGGGTACAATGAGCAGTTCTTC. The encoded protein is CSVEGGLAGGYNEQFF.

V usage is TRBV28 and J usage is TRBJ1-4, with TRBD1 as a possible D gene (5 bases). The germline V gene has CDR1 MDHEN and CDR2 SYDVKM. This CDR3 spans 14 amino acids. The V and J ends lost 6 bases and 0 bases respectively, with 8 bases between them. The CDR3 region is CASSQQATNEKLFF. The CDR3 nucleotides read TGTGCCAGCAGCCAACAGGCAACTAATGAAAAACTGTTTTTT.

The chain employs TRBV5-1 and TRBJ2-2; no definite D call. Germline V lookup: CDR1 SGHRS, CDR2 YFSETQ. V lost 2 bases to trimming and J lost 0 bases, with 11 bases between them. The CDR3 extends over 16 amino acids. The CDR3 DNA follows: TGCGCCAGCAGCTTTGTCACGGGTTCGAACACCGGGGAGCTGTTTTTT. Its protein is CASSFVTGSNTGELFF.

The CDR3 region is CASSLKGSQNYGYTF. As DNA, the CDR3 is TGTGCCAGCAGTTTAAAGGGTAGTCAAAACTATGGCTACACCTTC. The rearrangement uses TRBV11-2 and TRBJ1-2; D call uncertain. V gave up 6 bases and J gave up 2 bases, with 16 bases separating them. This CDR3 is 15 amino acids long. The germline gives CDR1 SGHAT, CDR2 FQNNGV. The complete variable domain, with remaining parts taken from reference TRBV11-2 and TRBJ1-2, reads EAGVAQSPRYKIIEKRQSVAFWCNPISGHATLYWYQQILGQGPKLLIQFQNNGVVDDSQLPKDRFSAERLKGVDSTLKIQPAKLEDSAVYLCASSLKGSQNYGYTFGSGTRLTVV.

This chain links TRBV6-1 with TRBJ1-1, with D unresolved. V gave up 4 bases and J gave up 7 bases, with 10 bases separating them. The germline V gene encodes CDR1 MNHNS and CDR2 SASEGT. The CDR3 spans 12 residues. The CDR3 region has the DNA TGTGCCAGCAGTGGGCGGAGATATGAAGCTTTCTTT. It yields the protein CASSGRRYEAFF.

The chain links TRBV9 to TRBJ2-2, with TRBD2 identical over 9 bases. The V gene's germline CDR1 is SGDLS and CDR2 YYNGEE. CDR3 length equals 16 residues. Unmatched junction bases numbered 8, after V lost 3 bases and J lost 5 bases. CDR3 residues: CASSGIAGVGTGELFF. The CDR3 nucleotides read TGTGCCAGCAGCGGAATAGCGGGAGTGGGAACCGGGGAGCTGTTTTTT.

This clone was found once. This chain links TRBV29-1 with TRBJ1-1; D not certain. CDR1 and CDR2 from the germline V gene are SQVTM and ANQGSEA. V was pared by 8 bases and J by 1 base, with 14 bases between. The CDR3 has 13 residues. CDR3 region: CSTRPSPNTEAFF. The CDR3 bases are TGCAGCACAAGACCTAGTCCGAACACTGAAGCTTTCTTT.

The rearrangement uses TRBV19 and TRBJ1-2; 10 nucleotides line up with TRBD1. V was clipped by 5 bases and J by 1 base; unmatched bases: 10. Germline V gene lookup returns CDR1 LNHDA and CDR2 SQIVND (reference sequence). The CDR3 contains 17 residues. In DNA form, the CDR3 reads TGTGCCAGTAGTCGATCTCTGGACAGGGGGGGTAACTATGGCTACACCTTC. It codes for CASSRSLDRGGNYGYTF.

The chain employs TRBV2 and TRBJ1-2, with D perhaps matching TRBD1 (6 bases). Trimming cost V 6 bases and J 4 bases, with 15 bases left between them. CDR3 length: 14 residues. Germline CDR1 reads SNHLY; CDR2 reads FYNNEI. CDR3 region: CASSRGRTVYGYTF. Here the CDR3 DNA reads TGTGCCAGCAGCCGGGGAAGGACAGTCTATGGCTACACCTTC. The whole variable domain, remainder taken from reference TRBV2 and TRBJ1-2, is EPEVTQTPSHQVTQMGQEVILRCVPISNHLYFYWYRQILGQKVEFLVSFYNNEISEKSEIFDDQFSVERPDGSNFTLKIRSTKLEDSAMYFCASSRGRTVYGYTFGSGTRLTVV.

Details on this clone: Other DNA sequences in this sample translate to the same CDR3. CDR3 coding DNA: TGCGCCAGCAGCTTTGCAGGGTCCAACACTGAAGCTTTCTTT. Encoded protein: CASSFAGSNTEAFF. This chain joins TRBV5-1 and TRBJ1-1; the D gene is possibly TRBD1 (5 bases). Per germline, CDR1 SGHRS and CDR2 YFSETQ. This CDR3 has 14 residues. With 2 bases removed from V and 2 bases from J, the gap between germline ends came to 10 bases.

The chain is built from TRBV18 and TRBJ1-1, with 7 bases that match TRBD1. Germline V CDR1 and CDR2: KGHSH, LQKENI. V lost 4 bases and J lost 7; bases outside the gene matches: 9. The CDR3 is made up of 14 amino acids. The CDR3 region is CASSRDRDPFEAFF. DNA for the CDR3: TGTGCCAGCTCACGAGACAGGGACCCCTTTGAAGCTTTCTTT. The variable domain in full, completed from reference TRBV18 and TRBJ1-1, reads NAGVMQNPRHLVRRRGQEARLRCSPMKGHSHVYWYRQLPEEGLKFMVYLQKENIIDESGMPKERFSAEFPKEGPSILRIQQVVRGDSAAYFCASSRDRDPFEAFFGQGTRLTVV.

This chain links TRBV28 with TRBJ1-2; a possible D gene is TRBD1 (6 bases). Trimming removed 4 bases from V and 5 bases from J, with 14 bases in between. Germline assignment: CDR1 MDHEN and CDR2 SYDVKM. CDR3 length: 14 residues. CDR3 region: CASSSQGGEYGYTF. The CDR3 nucleotides read TGTGCCAGCAGTTCACAGGGCGGGGAGTATGGCTACACCTTC.

V usage is TRBV6-4 and J usage is TRBJ1-5; D call uncertain. The germline V gene has CDR1 MRHNA and CDR2 SNTAGT. Trimming shortened V by 4 bases and J by 7 bases, and 14 bases separated the two germline ends. The CDR3 is 14 residues long. The CDR3 nucleotides read TGTGCCAGCAGTGTTTGGCAGTGCGAGCAGCCCCAGCATTTT. Amino acid sequence: CASSVWQCEQPQHF.

The chain recombines TRBV11-2 with TRBJ1-1; no definite D call. Per the germline V gene, CDR1 is SGHAT and CDR2 is FQNNGV. Between the trimmed V and J ends, which lost 6 bases and 1 base, there was a span of 9 bases. The CDR3 consists of 13 residues. The CDR3 DNA sequence: TGTGCCAGCAGATATCAGAGGAACACTGAAGCTTTCTTT. This encodes CASRYQRNTEAFF. Together with reference TRBV11-2 and TRBJ1-1, the CDR3 gives the full variable domain: EAGVAQSPRYKIIEKRQSVAFWCNPISGHATLYWYQQILGQGPKLLIQFQNNGVVDDSQLPKDRFSAERLKGVDSTLKIQPAKLEDSAVYLCASRYQRNTEAFFGQGTRLTVV.

The rearrangement joins TRBV11-2 to TRBJ1-2; D is uncertain. The CDR3 spans 14 residues. Germline loops: CDR1 SGHAT, CDR2 FQNNGV. The V and J ends lost 1 base and 1 base respectively, with 7 bases between them. DNA for the CDR3: TGTGCCAGCAGCTTAGGACGCGTTAACTATGGCTACACCTTC. It specifies CASSLGRVNYGYTF.

The chain has TRBV5-4 and TRBJ2-7, with 8 bases matching TRBD1. The CDR3 has 15 amino acids. V trimming: 4 bases; J trimming: 0 bases; junction bases outside the gene matches: 6. Per the germline V gene, CDR1 is SGHNT and CDR2 is YYREEE (reference sequence). The CDR3 region has the DNA TGTGCCAGCAGCCCGGGGGACAGGAGCTCCTACGAGCAGTACTTC. Translation: CASSPGDRSSYEQYF. Filled out from reference TRBV5-4 and TRBJ2-7, the complete variable domain reads ETGVTQSPTHLIKTRGQQVTLRCSSQSGHNTVSWYQQALGQGPQFIFQYYREEENGRGNFPPRFSGLQFPNYSSELNVNALELDDSALYLCASSPGDRSSYEQYFGPGTRLTVT.

V is TRBV6-6 and J is TRBJ2-1; 13 bases line up with TRBD2. Germline CDR1 MNHNY, CDR2 SVGAGI (reference sequence). V was pared by 6 bases and J by 6 bases, with 5 bases of the junction left unmatched. This CDR3 contains 15 residues. The CDR3 loop is CASSKGLAGFNEQFF. CDR3 in DNA: TGTGCCAGCAGCAAGGGACTAGCGGGATTCAATGAGCAGTTCTTC.

V usage is TRBV29-1 and J usage is TRBJ1-2, with 10 bases lining up with TRBD1. CDR3 size: 12 residues. The germline gives CDR1 SQVTM, CDR2 ANQGSEA. The ends lost 2 bases at V and 13 bases at J; junction bases unmatched: 7. The CDR3 region is CSVERPGQGSTF. Here the CDR3 DNA reads TGCAGCGTTGAACGTCCGGGACAGGGGTCCACCTTC. The variable domain in full, completed from reference TRBV29-1 and TRBJ1-2, reads SAVISQKPSRDICQRGTSLTIQCQVDSQVTMMFWYRQQPGQSLTLIATANQGSEATYESGFVIDKFPISRPNLTFSTLTVSNMSPEDSSIYLCSVERPGQGSTFGSGTRLTVV.

This clone was counted between two and nine times. The chain joins TRBV6-4 to TRBJ2-1, with TRBD1 as a possible D gene (5 bases). The V gene lost 5 bases and the J gene lost 6 bases, with 14 bases spanning the gap. CDR1 is MRHNA, CDR2 SNTAGT, per germline. The CDR3 loop spans 14 amino acids. CDR3 coding DNA: TGTGCCAGCAGTCCCCAGGGCGTCTCCAATGAGCAGTTCTTC. Translating it yields CASSPQGVSNEQFF.

J is TRBJ1-2 and V is TRBV6-5; D gene unclear. The ends were cut back, 7 bases at V and 0 bases at J, with 12 bases in the middle. Germline V CDR1 and CDR2: MNHEY, SVGAGI. The CDR3 is made up of 14 amino acids. Here the CDR3 DNA reads TGTGCCAGCACCGCCGCAGGTGCTAACTATGGCTACACCTTC. This codes for CASTAAGANYGYTF.

The rearrangement links TRBV27 to TRBJ2-7; 13 nucleotides match TRBD2. The CDR3 extends over 15 amino acids. CDR1 and CDR2 (germline): MNHEY, SMNVEV (reference sequence). V lost 8 bases to trimming and J lost 4 bases; unmatched junction nucleotides: 8. CDR3 sequence reads: CASGGTSGVLYEQYF. The CDR3 coding sequence is TGTGCCAGCGGGGGGACTAGCGGGGTCCTTTACGAGCAGTACTTC.

The chain combines TRBV20-1 with TRBJ2-1; 7 nucleotides match TRBD2. V dropped 6 bases and J dropped 10; count of bases not matched to a gene: 6. This CDR3 spans 11 amino acids. The germline V gene encodes CDR1 DFQATT and CDR2 SNEGSKA (reference sequence). The DNA for the CDR3 is TGCAGTGCCCCATCGGGGGGAGAGCAGTTCTTC. As protein: CSAPSGGEQFF.